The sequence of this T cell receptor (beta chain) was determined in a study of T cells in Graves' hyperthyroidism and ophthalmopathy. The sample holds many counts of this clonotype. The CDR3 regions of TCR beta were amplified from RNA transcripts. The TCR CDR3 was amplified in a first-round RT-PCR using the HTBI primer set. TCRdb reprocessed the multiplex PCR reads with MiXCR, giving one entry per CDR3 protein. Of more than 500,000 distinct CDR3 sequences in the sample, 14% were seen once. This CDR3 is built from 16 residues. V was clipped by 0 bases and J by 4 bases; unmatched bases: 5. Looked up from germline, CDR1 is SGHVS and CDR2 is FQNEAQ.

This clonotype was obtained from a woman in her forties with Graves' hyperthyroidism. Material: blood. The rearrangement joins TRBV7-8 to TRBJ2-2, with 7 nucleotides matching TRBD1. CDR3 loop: CASSLASTGRTGELFF. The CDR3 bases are TGTGCCAGCAGCTTAGCATCGACAGGGCGCACCGGGGAGCTGTTTTTT.